These T cell receptor beta chains were read from a single sample in a study of control samples from healthy donors and cancer patients. Some clones are missing from TCRdb's copy, which holds only in-frame ones; the method was immunoSEQ multiplex PCR. Here the sample spans 100,000 to 150,000 clones, 80% to 90% being singletons. Material for sequencing was blood. These receptors came from a man in his forties in good health. Both conserved end residues are part of each CDR3. The order of the fields is D gene, J gene, clone size, V gene, CDR3 DNA, CDR3 protein. The D gene is left open where the match is weak. Rows give clone size only sometimes, using once, few, many, or a class for an expanded clone.

D gene: NA; J gene: TRBJ2-7; clone size: NA; V gene: TRBV19; CDR3 DNA: TGTGCCAGTAGGCCACCGGGGGTTTACGAGCAGTACTTC; CDR3 protein: CASRPPGVYEQYF
D gene: NA; J gene: TRBJ1-2; clone size: NA; V gene: TRBV19; CDR3 DNA: TGTGCCAGTAGTATCACCGGTAATAATGGCTATACCTTC; CDR3 protein: CASSITGNNGYTF
D gene: NA; J gene: TRBJ1-1; clone size: NA; V gene: TRBV3-1/TRBV3-2; CDR3 DNA: TGTGCCAGCAGCCCAAATCTACGTGAAGCTTTCTTT; CDR3 protein: CASSPNLREAFF
D gene: NA; J gene: TRBJ2-7; clone size: NA; V gene: TRBV2; CDR3 DNA: TGTGCCAGCAGTGAAAGGTATCTGCCAGACGGGTACGAGCAGTACTTC; CDR3 protein: CASSERYLPDGYEQYF
D gene: TRBD2; J gene: TRBJ2-1; clone size: NA; V gene: TRBV7-6; CDR3 DNA: TGTGCCAGCAGCTTAAGGCTAGCGGGGGATAATGAGCAGTTCTTC; CDR3 protein: CASSLRLAGDNEQFF
D gene: NA; J gene: TRBJ1-3; clone size: NA; V gene: TRBV18; CDR3 DNA: TGTGCCAGCTCACCAGGCGGCACAGGGAGCTCTGGAAACACCATATATTTT; CDR3 protein: CASSPGGTGSSGNTIYF
D gene: NA; J gene: TRBJ1-1; clone size: NA; V gene: TRBV6-6; CDR3 DNA: TGTGCCAGCAGCATGGGACAAGGTACATACACTGAAGCTTTCTTT; CDR3 protein: CASSMGQGTYTEAFF
D gene: NA; J gene: TRBJ1-1; clone size: NA; V gene: TRBV2; CDR3 DNA: TGTGCCAGCAGTGTCGGACGGAGGAACACTGAAGCTTTCTTT; CDR3 protein: CASSVGRRNTEAFF
D gene: NA; J gene: TRBJ2-5; clone size: NA; V gene: TRBV30; CDR3 DNA: TGTGCCGTGGACTTTTCGGAGACCCAGTACTTC; CDR3 protein: CAVDFSETQYF
D gene: NA; J gene: TRBJ2-5; clone size: NA; V gene: TRBV7-2; CDR3 DNA: TGTGCCAGCAGCTACATGGCAGAGGAGACCCAGTACTTC; CDR3 protein: CASSYMAEETQYF
D gene: TRBD1; J gene: TRBJ1-2; clone size: NA; V gene: TRBV4-3; CDR3 DNA: TGCGCCAGCAGCGAAGGAAACACAGGGGCCTACTATGGCTACACCTTC; CDR3 protein: CASSEGNTGAYYGYTF
D gene: NA; J gene: TRBJ2-1; clone size: NA; V gene: TRBV18; CDR3 DNA: TGTGCCAGCTCACCCACAGCTGCAAATGAGCAGTTCTTC; CDR3 protein: CASSPTAANEQFF
D gene: NA; J gene: TRBJ1-1; clone size: once; V gene: TRBV6-5; CDR3 DNA: TGTGCCAGCACCTCTGGGGCGGGGATCAACACTGAAGCTTTCTTT; CDR3 protein: CASTSGAGINTEAFF
D gene: NA; J gene: TRBJ2-4; clone size: NA; V gene: TRBV9; CDR3 DNA: TGTGCCAGCAGCGTGGGGGGTTCGGGATTAGCCAAAAACATTCAGTACTTC; CDR3 protein: CASSVGGSGLAKNIQYF
D gene: TRBD1; J gene: TRBJ1-1; clone size: NA; V gene: TRBV2; CDR3 DNA: TGTGCCAGCAGTGAAGACAGGGGTGAAGCTTTCTTT; CDR3 protein: CASSEDRGEAFF
D gene: NA; J gene: TRBJ1-1; clone size: NA; V gene: TRBV6-2/TRBV6-3; CDR3 DNA: TGTGCCAGCAGTGCCGGACGGGTGGACACTGAAGCTTTCTTT; CDR3 protein: CASSAGRVDTEAFF
D gene: NA; J gene: TRBJ1-1; clone size: NA; V gene: TRBV30; CDR3 DNA: TGTGCCTGGAGTGGAAACAGGGCCATGAACACTGAAGCTTTCTTT; CDR3 protein: CAWSGNRAMNTEAFF
D gene: NA; J gene: TRBJ1-5; clone size: NA; V gene: TRBV29-1; CDR3 DNA: TGCAGCGCCCGACAGAACAATCAGCCCCAGCATTTT; CDR3 protein: CSARQNNQPQHF
D gene: NA; J gene: TRBJ1-2; clone size: NA; V gene: TRBV3-1/TRBV3-2; CDR3 DNA: TGTGCCAGCAGCCAAGGCTTAGGGGGGAATGGCTACACCTTC; CDR3 protein: CASSQGLGGNGYTF
D gene: NA; J gene: TRBJ2-1; clone size: NA; V gene: TRBV11-3; CDR3 DNA: TGTGCCAGCAGCTTAATGGGGCATACTGAGCAGTTCTTC; CDR3 protein: CASSLMGHTEQFF
D gene: TRBD1; J gene: TRBJ1-1; clone size: once; V gene: TRBV19; CDR3 DNA: TGTGCCAGTAGCGACAGGGTCAAAGCTTTCTTT; CDR3 protein: CASSDRVKAFF
D gene: NA; J gene: TRBJ1-1; clone size: NA; V gene: TRBV5-1; CDR3 DNA: TGCGCCAGCAGCTTGCCGGCAGGCTCGAACACTGAAGCTTTCTTT; CDR3 protein: CASSLPAGSNTEAFF
D gene: TRBD2; J gene: TRBJ2-1; clone size: NA; V gene: TRBV27; CDR3 DNA: TGTGCCAGCTCCCCGGGGGGCTCCTACAATGAGCAGTTCTTC; CDR3 protein: CASSPGGSYNEQFF
D gene: TRBD2; J gene: TRBJ2-7; clone size: NA; V gene: TRBV4-1; CDR3 DNA: TGCGCCAGCAGCCGCTCGGGGACTAGCGGGGGGGTAACCGAGCAGTACTTC; CDR3 protein: CASSRSGTSGGVTEQYF
D gene: NA; J gene: TRBJ1-6; clone size: NA; V gene: TRBV7-9; CDR3 DNA: TGTGCCAGCAGCTCAACAGGGAGGAATCGATCACCCCTCCACTTT; CDR3 protein: CASSSTGRNRSPLHF
D gene: TRBD2; J gene: TRBJ2-7; clone size: NA; V gene: TRBV5-1; CDR3 DNA: TGCGCCAGCAGCCGGACTAGCGGCTACGAGCAGTACTTC; CDR3 protein: CASSRTSGYEQYF
D gene: NA; J gene: TRBJ2-2; clone size: NA; V gene: TRBV5-6; CDR3 DNA: TGTGCCAGCAGCTTTCTAAGAACCGAAAACACCGGGGAGCTGTTTTTT; CDR3 protein: CASSFLRTENTGELFF
D gene: TRBD2; J gene: TRBJ2-1; clone size: NA; V gene: TRBV18; CDR3 DNA: TGTGCCAGCTCACCGGGACTAGCGAGTTCTTCCAATGAGCAGTTCTTC; CDR3 protein: CASSPGLASSSNEQFF
D gene: NA; J gene: TRBJ1-4; clone size: NA; V gene: TRBV29-1; CDR3 DNA: TGCAGCGTTGTGGCTGTTAATGAAAAACTGTTTTTT; CDR3 protein: CSVVAVNEKLFF
D gene: TRBD1; J gene: TRBJ2-7; clone size: NA; V gene: TRBV5-6; CDR3 DNA: TGTGCCAGCAGCTGGCCGGGACAGACCTACGAGCAGTACTTC; CDR3 protein: CASSWPGQTYEQYF
D gene: NA; J gene: TRBJ2-7; clone size: NA; V gene: TRBV5-6; CDR3 DNA: TGTGCCAGCAGCTGGCGGGACTTCGAGCAGTACTTC; CDR3 protein: CASSWRDFEQYF
D gene: NA; J gene: TRBJ2-4; clone size: NA; V gene: TRBV19; CDR3 DNA: TGTGCCAGTAGTGGACAGAGTATAGCCAAAAACATTCAGTACTTC; CDR3 protein: CASSGQSIAKNIQYF
D gene: NA; J gene: TRBJ1-5; clone size: few; V gene: TRBV29-1; CDR3 DNA: TGCAGCGTTGCCGGGTATGCAGGGCAGCCCCAGCATTTT; CDR3 protein: CSVAGYAGQPQHF
D gene: NA; J gene: TRBJ1-2; clone size: NA; V gene: TRBV18; CDR3 DNA: TGTGCCAGCTCACCCTCCCAGGGACGTTCTAACTATGGCTACACCTTC; CDR3 protein: CASSPSQGRSNYGYTF
D gene: NA; J gene: TRBJ1-5; clone size: NA; V gene: TRBV5-6; CDR3 DNA: TGTGCCAGCAGCTATCGAGGTTCGCCCCAGCATTTT; CDR3 protein: CASSYRGSPQHF
D gene: NA; J gene: TRBJ2-7; clone size: NA; V gene: TRBV7-2; CDR3 DNA: TGTGCCAGCAGCTTAGGGCAGGGGGGGTACGAGCAGTACTTC; CDR3 protein: CASSLGQGGYEQYF
D gene: TRBD2; J gene: TRBJ2-1; clone size: few; V gene: TRBV18; CDR3 DNA: TGTGCCAGCTCACCACTGCTAGCGGGGGGGCCCAATGAGCAGTTCTTC; CDR3 protein: CASSPLLAGGPNEQFF
D gene: TRBD1; J gene: TRBJ2-3; clone size: NA; V gene: TRBV4-1; CDR3 DNA: TGCGCCAGCAGCGAAAGACAGGGGGCGGGAGATACGCAGTATTTT; CDR3 protein: CASSERQGAGDTQYF
D gene: NA; J gene: TRBJ1-2; clone size: NA; V gene: TRBV18; CDR3 DNA: TGTGCCAGCTCACCAACGGAGGGAGCTAGGGGGTTTGGCTACACCTTC; CDR3 protein: CASSPTEGARGFGYTF
D gene: TRBD1; J gene: TRBJ2-1; clone size: NA; V gene: TRBV3-1/TRBV3-2; CDR3 DNA: TGTGCCAGCAGCCAAGTCGGGACAGACGAGCAGTTCTTC; CDR3 protein: CASSQVGTDEQFF
D gene: NA; J gene: TRBJ2-7; clone size: NA; V gene: TRBV5-1; CDR3 DNA: TGCGCCAGCAGCTTAAACGGACCCTACGAGCAGTACTTC; CDR3 protein: CASSLNGPYEQYF
D gene: NA; J gene: TRBJ2-5; clone size: NA; V gene: TRBV4-3; CDR3 DNA: TGCGCCAGCAGCCAAGGTGATTTACAAGAGACCCAGTACTTC; CDR3 protein: CASSQGDLQETQYF
D gene: TRBD1; J gene: TRBJ1-6; clone size: NA; V gene: TRBV27; CDR3 DNA: TGTGCCAGCAGCCCCGACAGGGTTCCGAATTCACCCCTCCACTTT; CDR3 protein: CASSPDRVPNSPLHF
D gene: NA; J gene: TRBJ1-3; clone size: NA; V gene: TRBV7-8; CDR3 DNA: TGTGCCAGCAGCAGAGGACGGAGCTCTGGAAACACCATATATTTT; CDR3 protein: CASSRGRSSGNTIYF
D gene: NA; J gene: TRBJ2-2; clone size: NA; V gene: TRBV6-6; CDR3 DNA: TGTGCCAGCAGTCTGACTGCAGGGAAGGACGGGGAGCTGTTTTTT; CDR3 protein: CASSLTAGKDGELFF
D gene: NA; J gene: TRBJ1-5; clone size: NA; V gene: TRBV27; CDR3 DNA: TGTGCCAGCAGTTCGTTAAGGGAAGGAGATGAGTATCAGCCCCAGCATTTT; CDR3 protein: CASSSLREGDEYQPQHF
D gene: TRBD2; J gene: TRBJ2-7; clone size: NA; V gene: TRBV7-2; CDR3 DNA: TGTGCCAGCAGCTTATACCCCCGCTCTAGCGGGGGGAACTCCTACGAGCAGTACTTC; CDR3 protein: CASSLYPRSSGGNSYEQYF
D gene: NA; J gene: TRBJ1-5; clone size: NA; V gene: TRBV25-1; CDR3 DNA: TGTGCCAGCAGCCTATCGAACAGGGTGGAAAGCAATCAGCCCCAGCATTTT; CDR3 protein: CASSLSNRVESNQPQHF
D gene: TRBD1; J gene: TRBJ2-7; clone size: NA; V gene: TRBV2; CDR3 DNA: TGTGCCAGCAGTTCGGGACAGGTGGCGTTGACCGAGCAGTACTTC; CDR3 protein: CASSSGQVALTEQYF
D gene: NA; J gene: TRBJ1-5; clone size: NA; V gene: TRBV6-1; CDR3 DNA: TGTGCCAGCAGTGAGATATTGAGCAATCAGCCCCAGCATTTT; CDR3 protein: CASSEILSNQPQHF
D gene: TRBD2; J gene: TRBJ2-7; clone size: few; V gene: TRBV6-6; CDR3 DNA: TGTGCCAGCAGTTACCCCCGGGGGGTTTTGGACGAGCAGTACTTC; CDR3 protein: CASSYPRGVLDEQYF
D gene: NA; J gene: TRBJ2-3; clone size: NA; V gene: TRBV5-1; CDR3 DNA: TGCGCCAGCAGCCGTTCGGGAGATACAGATACGCAGTATTTT; CDR3 protein: CASSRSGDTDTQYF
D gene: NA; J gene: TRBJ1-3; clone size: NA; V gene: TRBV30; CDR3 DNA: TGTGCCTGGAGTGTACTTAGGCGGCGCTCTGGAAACACCATATATTTT; CDR3 protein: CAWSVLRRRSGNTIYF
D gene: NA; J gene: TRBJ2-2; clone size: NA; V gene: TRBV14; CDR3 DNA: TGTGCCAGCAGCCAAGCTGGGGGTCAAACCGGGGAGCTGTTTTTT; CDR3 protein: CASSQAGGQTGELFF